These 24 T cell receptor beta chains were all obtained from the same sample, sequenced in a study of cytomegalovirus exposure and HLA in healthy donors. The PCR contained 60 Vbeta and 13 Jbeta primers. This table comes from immunoSEQ multiplex PCR, and its TCRdb copy is limited to in-frame clones, with some not included. Of 85,000 to 110,000 clones detected, roughly 80% appear once; the ten largest clones hold approximately 3.7%. The sequencing sample was made of PBMCs. All receptors come from a man aged 50-59 years in good health and CMV-seropositive.

The chain uses TRBV30 and TRBJ1-5; D unclear. Trimming took off 2 bases at V and 5 bases at J, with 7 bases between the two ends. Germline V gene lookup returns CDR1 GTSNPN and CDR2 SVGIG (reference sequence). This CDR3 is 12 amino acids long. The CDR3 protein is CAWSLSDQPQHF. The CDR3 nucleotides read TGTGCCTGGAGTTTGAGCGATCAGCCCCAGCATTTT.

The chain couples TRBV7-7 to TRBJ2-3; 11 bases fit TRBD2. Germline CDR1 is SSHAT and CDR2 is FNYEAQ (reference sequence). The V segment lost 5 bases and the J segment 5 bases; nucleotides outside the gene matches: 9. The CDR3 is 16 amino acids. In DNA form, the CDR3 reads TGTGCCAGCAGCAAGCTAGCGGGAGGATCACAAGATACGCAGTATTTT. It specifies CASSKLAGGSQDTQYF.

The chain employs TRBV7-9 and TRBJ2-7; D remains ambiguous. CDR1 and CDR2 (germline): SEHNR, FQNEAQ (reference sequence). Trimming cost V 5 bases and J 0 bases, with 5 bases left between them. The CDR3 has 12 residues. This chain's CDR3 is CASSPSSYEQYF. The CDR3 region has the DNA TGTGCCAGCAGCCCGAGCTCCTACGAGCAGTACTTC.

This rearrangement joins TRBV27 to TRBJ2-3, with D tentatively TRBD1 (6 bases). The CDR3 extends over 13 amino acids. CDR1 is MNHEY, CDR2 SMNVEV, per germline (reference sequence). Deletions cut 8 bases from V and 4 bases from J, with 13 bases between. CDR3 amino acids: CASARGTPDTQYF. In DNA form, the CDR3 reads TGTGCCAGCGCCAGGGGTACGCCAGATACGCAGTATTTT.

The genes are TRBV29-1 and TRBJ1-2, with TRBD1 as a possible D gene (5 bases). Germline CDR1 reads SQVTM; CDR2 reads ANQGSEA. The CDR3 extends over 13 amino acids. Trimming took off 4 bases at V and 7 bases at J, with 16 bases between the two ends. In nucleotides, the CDR3 is TGCAGCGTTGGGGTGAATAGGGGAAGTGGCTACACCTTC. Translation gives CSVGVNRGSGYTF.

The V gene is TRBV19, the J gene TRBJ1-3; TRBD1 agrees at 7 bases. Germline loops: CDR1 LNHDA, CDR2 SQIVND (reference sequence). V lost 3 bases and J lost 0; bases outside the gene matches: 5. The CDR3 loop spans 16 amino acids. For the CDR3, the DNA is TGTGCCAGTAGTATCGACAGGGCGAGCTCTGGAAACACCATATATTTT. It encodes CASSIDRASSGNTIYF.

V usage is TRBV9 and J usage is TRBJ2-2, with 8 bases aligning to TRBD1. Losses at the gene ends were 0 bases for V and 6 bases for J; bases not matched to a gene: 16. This CDR3 has 19 residues. The germline CDR1 and CDR2 sequences are SGDLS and YYNGEE. Here the CDR3 DNA reads TGTGCCAGCAGCGTAGAGGTGGCAGGGGGCCTAGGGACATCCGGGGAGCTGTTTTTT. Translated: CASSVEVAGGLGTSGELFF.

This sequence joins TRBV10-1 and TRBJ2-5; 15 nucleotides line up with TRBD2. CDR1 WNHNN and CDR2 SYGVQD come from the germline V gene (reference sequence). The CDR3 runs to 16 residues. V gave up 4 bases and J gave up 11 bases; unmatched junction bases: 11. The CDR3: CASSAGGLAGGGEQYF. CDR3 coding DNA: TGCGCCAGCAGTGCGGGGGGACTAGCGGGAGGTGGTGAGCAGTACTTC.

This chain connects TRBV6-6 to TRBJ2-1, with D tentatively TRBD2 (6 bases). Trimming took off 6 bases at V and 5 bases at J, with 14 bases between the two ends. CDR3 length equals 14 residues. Germline V CDR1 and CDR2: MNHNY, SVGAGI (reference sequence). CDR3 coding DNA: TGTGCCAGCAGCGACCGGGACTGGAACAATGAGCAGTTCTTC. Protein product: CASSDRDWNNEQFF.

This rearrangement joins TRBV15 to TRBJ1-5; 7 bases are shared with TRBD1. V gave up 0 bases and J gave up 6 bases; unmatched junction bases: 5. Germline values: CDR1 LNHNV, CDR2 YYDKDF (reference sequence). There are 15 residues in the CDR3. Written as DNA, the CDR3 is TGTGCCACCAGCAGAGACAGGGGGACCGGTCAGCCCCAGCATTTT. Its protein is CATSRDRGTGQPQHF. The full variable domain, in which reference TRBV15 and TRBJ1-5 provide the parts outside the CDR3, is DAMVIQNPRYQVTQFGKPVTLSCSQTLNHNVMYWYQQKSSQAPKLLFHYYDKDFNNEADTPDNFQSRRPNTSFCFLDIRSPGLGDTAMYLCATSRDRGTGQPQHFGDGTRLSIL.

The chain has TRBV4-3 and TRBJ1-4; TRBD1 matches at 8 bases. Trimming at V came to 1 base and at J to 7 bases, leaving 8 bases not matched to a gene. The CDR3 is made up of 16 amino acids. In germline, CDR1 is LGHNA, CDR2 YSLEER. The CDR3 region has the DNA TGCGCCAGCAGCCAAGCTACAGGGGGAAGGGGTGAAAAACTGTTTTTT. This sequence encodes CASSQATGGRGEKLFF.

The chain employs TRBV11-2 and TRBJ2-2; a possible D gene is TRBD1 (5 bases). This CDR3 spans 15 amino acids. V lost 5 bases and J 4 bases, leaving 14 bases between the germline ends. Per germline, CDR1 SGHAT and CDR2 FQNNGV. The CDR3 nucleotides read TGTGCCAGCAGCGAAAACTACAGGCCCACCGGGGAGCTGTTTTTT. Encoded protein: CASSENYRPTGELFF.

This clone was seen only once. V usage is TRBV28 and J usage is TRBJ1-3; D not certain. This CDR3 is 12 amino acids long. The V and J ends lost 6 bases and 4 bases respectively, with 7 bases between them. In germline, CDR1 is MDHEN, CDR2 SYDVKM. The CDR3 DNA follows: TGTGCCAGCAGCCCCGGGGGAAACACCATATATTTT. Amino acid sequence: CASSPGGNTIYF.

Only a few counts were recorded for this clone. This rearrangement joins TRBV6-5 to TRBJ1-2; tentatively, D is TRBD1 (5 bases). Germline values: CDR1 MNHEY, CDR2 SVGAGI. The CDR3 spans 14 residues. The germline V and J ends were trimmed by 5 bases and 0 bases, with 10 bases remaining between them. DNA of the CDR3: TGTGCCAGCAGTCGGGGGGGATCTAACTATGGCTACACCTTC. Its translation: CASSRGGSNYGYTF.

The chain recombines TRBV19 with TRBJ2-5, with a possible D match to TRBD2 (5 bases). Per the germline V gene, CDR1 is LNHDA and CDR2 is SQIVND (reference sequence). This CDR3 has 13 amino acids. Deletions cut 6 bases from V and 5 bases from J, with 13 bases between. The CDR3 sequence is CASRRGQRETQYF. The CDR3 DNA sequence: TGTGCCAGTAGAAGAGGGCAGCGGGAGACCCAGTACTTC.

The J gene is TRBJ2-1, the V gene TRBV27; possibly TRBD1 for D (5 bases). Germline-derived CDR1 and CDR2 are MNHEY and SMNVEV (reference sequence). This CDR3 comprises 15 residues. The V end lost 3 bases, the J end lost 2 bases, and 11 bases lay between the germline ends. Here the CDR3 reads CASSFQGTAYNEQFF. The CDR3 DNA is TGTGCCAGCAGTTTTCAGGGCACAGCCTACAATGAGCAGTTCTTC.

Remarks on this clone: Its ends do not fully match the called genes, so a read error is possible. The rearrangement joins TRBV19 to TRBJ1-3; 9 bases fit TRBD1. This CDR3 is built from 14 residues. Germline V CDR1 and CDR2: LNHDA, SQIVND (reference sequence). CDR3 amino acids: CASIGTGFGNTTYF. The CDR3 nucleotides read TGTGCCAGTATCGGGACAGGGTTTGGAAACACCACATATTTT.

The chain carries TRBV28 and TRBJ1-3, with D maybe TRBD1 (6 bases). CDR3 size: 13 residues. Trimming cost V 6 bases and J 2 bases, with 8 bases left between them. The germline gives CDR1 MDHEN, CDR2 SYDVKM. DNA for the CDR3: TGTGCCAGCAGAGGGACAACTGGAAACACCATATATTTT. It specifies CASRGTTGNTIYF. Supplemented by reference TRBV28 and TRBJ1-3, the full variable domain reads DVKVTQSSRYLVKRTGEKVFLECVQDMDHENMFWYRQDPGLGLRLIYFSYDVKMKEKGDIPEGYSVSREKKERFSLILESASTNQTSMYLCASRGTTGNTIYFGEGSWLTVV.

The genes are TRBV28 and TRBJ2-1, with D perhaps TRBD1 (7 bases). Germline CDR1 is MDHEN and CDR2 is SYDVKM. The CDR3 loop spans 17 amino acids. Trimming stripped 5 bases from V and 6 bases from J, with 23 bases between. The CDR3 loop reads CASSANRGLLPGNEQFF. As DNA, the CDR3 is TGTGCCAGCAGTGCCAACAGGGGACTCCTCCCTGGCAATGAGCAGTTCTTC. The complete variable domain, with remaining parts taken from reference TRBV28 and TRBJ2-1, reads DVKVTQSSRYLVKRTGEKVFLECVQDMDHENMFWYRQDPGLGLRLIYFSYDVKMKEKGDIPEGYSVSREKKERFSLILESASTNQTSMYLCASSANRGLLPGNEQFFGPGTRLTVL.

The chain joins TRBV7-9 to TRBJ2-3; TRBD2 agrees at 8 bases. Losses at the gene ends were 8 bases for V and 1 base for J; bases not matched to a gene: 8. The CDR3 consists of 15 residues. Per germline, CDR1 SEHNR and CDR2 FQNEAQ (reference sequence). CDR3 bases: TGTGCCAGCGCCGTGGGGCGGGGGGGCACAGATACGCAGTATTTT. Translation gives CASAVGRGGTDTQYF.

The chain is built from TRBV29-1 and TRBJ2-7; unclear D gene. This CDR3 region has 14 residues. Trimming took 4 bases from V and 1 from J, leaving 14 bases between them. Germline CDR1 reads SQVTM; CDR2 reads ANQGSEA. CDR3 in amino acids: CSVVAPRKSYEQYF. The CDR3 DNA follows: TGCAGCGTTGTAGCTCCTAGGAAGTCCTACGAGCAGTACTTC.

This clone was seen a few times. The rearrangement uses TRBV4-2 and TRBJ2-2; D is undetermined. V lost 0 bases and J lost 0, with 8 bases in between. CDR3 size: 16 residues. The germline V gene encodes CDR1 LGHNA and CDR2 YNFKEQ. The CDR3 nucleotides are TGTGCCAGCAGCCAAGAAAGCCGTACGAACACCGGGGAGCTGTTTTTT. Its protein product is CASSQESRTNTGELFF.

The chain has TRBV18 and TRBJ1-2; 7 positions match TRBD1. The CDR3 loop spans 15 amino acids. Per the germline V gene, CDR1 is KGHSH and CDR2 is LQKENI. The ends lost 3 bases at V and 3 bases at J; junction bases unmatched: 7. The CDR3 nucleotides read TGTGCCAGCTCACCGCTCGCAGGGACAGACTATGGCTACACCTTC. Translated: CASSPLAGTDYGYTF.

The chain is built from TRBV6-4 and TRBJ2-3; 12 bases align to TRBD2. Germline CDR1 is MRHNA and CDR2 is SNTAGT. The CDR3 has 16 amino acids. V shed 6 bases, J shed 1 base, and the junction held 5 bases outside the gene matches. The CDR3 loop is CASSPSSGRGTDTQYF. The CDR3 coding sequence is TGTGCCAGCAGCCCCTCTAGCGGGAGGGGCACAGATACGCAGTATTTT.